This entry describes one TCR beta chain. Assay used: immunoSEQ multiplex PCR; TCRdb lists only in-frame clones, some missing. The sample yields tens of thousands of clones, approximately 88% seen once. Germline V lookup: CDR1 SGHNT, CDR2 YYREEE (reference sequence). The CDR3 runs 15 residues. V was pared by 0 bases and J by 0 bases, with 7 bases between. The data derive from a study of OX40 agonist ivuxolimab in advanced cancers. The sample was CD4+ or CD8+ T cells sorted from blood, taken in a trial of the OX40 agonist ivuxolimab. The genes are TRBV5-4 and TRBJ1-3; D is undetermined. The clonotype was recovered from an adult with an advanced solid tumor such as melanoma, head and neck, liver or kidney cancer. CDR3 nucleotide sequence: TGTGCCAGCAGCTTGGTGGGTTCCTCTGGAAACACCATATATTTT. This translates into CASSLVGSSGNTIYF.